Shown below are 18 T cell receptor beta chains from a single sample sequenced in a study of T cells in women clearing cervical HPV infection. Some clones are missing from TCRdb's copy, which holds only in-frame ones; the method was immunoSEQ multiplex PCR. This sample's clone table lists 22,000 or so clones. The sequencing input was blood buffy coat. These receptors originate from a woman aged 18-70 years with a cervical HPV16 infection that either progressed to CIN3+ or cleared (not recorded which).

About this clone itself: The DNA ends 3 residues before the CDR3 does, and the rest of the CDR3 is filled in from the germline J gene. This rearrangement joins TRBV29-1 to TRBJ2-1; 13 bases map to TRBD2. Germline V CDR1 and CDR2: SQVTM, ANQGSEA. The CDR3 covers 15 residues. The trim removed 6 bases at V and 2 bases at J, leaving 4 bases unmatched. Incomplete CDR3 DNA: TGCAGCGTCTCGGGACTAGCGGGACCCTACAATGAG. It translates to CSVSGLAGPYNE. In full, the CDR3 is CSVSGLAGPYNEQFF.

A remark on this clone: The read comes to an end 3 residues before the CDR3 does, leaving the germline J gene to fill in the end. J is TRBJ2-2 and V is TRBV18, with a weak D call TRBD2 (6 bases). The V gene's germline CDR1 is KGHSH and CDR2 LQKENI. V was cut by 2 bases and J by 1 base, with 11 bases left in between. CDR3 length: 16 amino acids. The part of the CDR3 DNA that was read is TGTGCCAGCTCACCAAGCTCGCGGGGGAACACCGGGGAG. Protein sequence: CASSPSSRGNTGE. The whole CDR3 sequence is CASSPSSRGNTGELFF.

To note about this clone: Coverage ceases 3 residues before the CDR3 finishes, and the germline J gene fills in the end. The chain employs TRBV18 and TRBJ1-1, with TRBD1 identical over 8 bases. Germline-derived CDR1 and CDR2 are KGHSH and LQKENI. CDR3 length: 13 residues. The part of the CDR3 DNA that was read is TGTGCCAGCTCACCCGGACAGGGCGGGGAA. This encodes CASSPGQGGE. The CDR3 in full is CASSPGQGGEAFF.

As for this clone: Coverage ceases 3 residues before the CDR3 finishes, and the germline J gene fills in the end. The rearrangement links TRBV19 to TRBJ1-2; no firm D call. There are 14 residues in the CDR3. Trimming removed 7 bases at V and 1 base at J, with 13 bases between. From germline, CDR1 is LNHDA and CDR2 SQIVND (reference sequence). The chain's CDR3 is CASTFSSNNYGYTF. The CDR3 bases that were read are TGTGCCAGTACTTTTTCGTCTAATAACTATGGC.

A word on this clone: With the read ending 3 residues before the CDR3 end, the germline J gene is used to fill in that end. The chain carries TRBV6-1 and TRBJ1-2; D is ambiguous. The CDR3 totals 16 residues. CDR1 is MNHNS and CDR2 is SASEGT in the germline V gene. This chain's CDR3 is CASSEARASGLYDYTF. The covered CDR3 bases are TGTGCCAGCAGTGAAGCTAGGGCTAGCGGGCTTTACGAC.

In the case of this clone: The CDR3 end lies 3 residues beyond the end of the read and is filled in from the germline J gene. The chain recombines TRBV6-1 with TRBJ1-1; possible D gene TRBD1, 6 bases. The V end was cut by 1 base, the J end by 1 base, with 7 bases between. Germline CDR1 reads MNHNS; CDR2 reads SASEGT. This CDR3 contains 14 residues. CDR3 in amino acids: CASSEEGENTEAFF. The CDR3 DNA, read in part, is TGTGCCAGCAGTGAAGAGGGGGAGAACACTGAA.

About this clone itself: The CDR3 end is not reached by the read, which stops 3 residues before it; the germline J gene fills it in. The chain couples TRBV6-2 or TRBV6-3 to TRBJ2-3; D might be TRBD2 (5 bases). V was pared by 4 bases and J by 6 bases, with 11 bases between. Germline CDR1 reads MNHEY; CDR2 reads SVGEGT. This CDR3 has 13 residues. The sequenced part of the CDR3 DNA is TGTGCCAGCAGTTTTGCCGGGGTTGATACG. This gives the protein CASSFAGVDT. The whole CDR3 protein reads CASSFAGVDTQYF.

Its frequency marks this clone as medium-sized. The sequenced fragment ends 3 residues before the CDR3 boundary, so the rest is inferred from the germline J gene. V usage is TRBV18 and J usage is TRBJ2-5; the match to TRBD1 covers 8 bases. The CDR3 runs to 14 residues. Germline V lookup: CDR1 KGHSH, CDR2 LQKENI. The V and J ends lost 3 bases and 5 bases, in that order; junction bases with no gene match: 5. Partial CDR3 DNA: TGTGCCAGCTCACCTCAGGGGGCTGCGGAGACC. Its translation is CASSPQGAAET. The full CDR3 is CASSPQGAAETQYF.

Worth noting for this clone: Read sequence stops 3 residues before the CDR3 end, and the germline J gene provides the missing end. V usage is TRBV10-3 and J usage is TRBJ1-1; 10 nucleotides match TRBD1. V lost 4 bases to trimming and J lost 4 bases; unmatched junction nucleotides: 6. This CDR3 spans 15 amino acids. The germline CDR1 and CDR2 sequences are ENHRY and SYGVKD. CDR3 DNA, as far as it was read: TGTGCCATCAGTGGAGGACAGGGGGATCTCACTGAA. It translates to CAISGGQGDLTE. The whole CDR3 region reads CAISGGQGDLTEAFF.

With regard to this clone: The read falls 3 residues short of the CDR3 end, and the missing part is taken from the germline J gene. The chain recombines TRBV5-4 with TRBJ2-2; a possible D gene is TRBD1 (6 bases). CDR3 length: 15 amino acids. In germline, CDR1 is SGHNT, CDR2 YYREEE (reference sequence). The germline V and J ends were trimmed by 0 bases and 5 bases, with 11 bases remaining between them. The sequenced CDR3 bases are TGTGCCAGCAGCTTGGGATCAGGGGAAACCGGGGAG. It is translated as CASSLGSGETGE. The whole CDR3 protein reads CASSLGSGETGELFF.

On this clone itself: With the read ending 3 residues before the CDR3 end, the germline J gene is used to fill in that end. J is TRBJ2-7 and V is TRBV20-1; 7 bases are shared with TRBD2. Germline assignment: CDR1 DFQATT and CDR2 SNEGSKA (reference sequence). The J segment lost 4 bases and the V segment lost 5 bases, leaving 11 bases of the junction unmatched. CDR3 length equals 14 residues. The sequenced CDR3 bases are TGCAGTGCTCCTGGGGGGGGTCAGATATACGAG. Translation gives CSAPGGGQIYE. The complete CDR3 protein is CSAPGGGQIYEQYF.

Remarks on this clone: The read ends 3 residues early relative to the CDR3; the germline J gene fills the gap. The chain combines TRBV30 with TRBJ1-6, with 7 nucleotides matching TRBD1. Germline assignment: CDR1 GTSNPN and CDR2 SVGIG (reference sequence). The trim removed 5 bases at V and 7 bases at J, leaving 8 bases unmatched. CDR3 length equals 14 residues. The CDR3 DNA, read in part, is TGTGCCTGGGATCCACAGGGGCGGAATTCACCC. Amino acid sequence: CAWDPQGRNSP. The full CDR3 sequence reads CAWDPQGRNSPLHF.

Comments on this clone: The read finishes 3 residues shy of the CDR3 end, and the germline J gene is used to complete it. V is TRBV10-2 and J is TRBJ2-7; D is undetermined. The CDR3 contains 14 residues. CDR1 and CDR2 (germline): WSHSY, SAAADI. V was shortened by 1 base and J by 0 bases, with 7 bases between the two germline ends. The CDR3 is CASSEYKVSYEQYF. CDR3 DNA (partial): TGCGCCAGCAGTGAGTATAAGGTCTCCTACGAG.

Concerning this clone: The missing CDR3 end, 3 residues past where the read stops, is filled in from the germline J gene. J is TRBJ1-2 and V is TRBV7-9; D possibly corresponds to TRBD1 (6 bases). Germline loops: CDR1 SEHNR, CDR2 FQNEAQ (reference sequence). The CDR3 runs 14 residues. V lost 5 bases to trimming and J lost 7 bases, with 17 bases between them. This CDR3 is CASSPLGGHPGYTF. The CDR3 bases that were read are TGTGCCAGCAGCCCCTTGGGGGGGCACCCTGGC.

As to this clone: The observed sequence ends 3 residues before the CDR3 terminus, with the missing tail filled in from the germline J gene. The J gene is TRBJ1-2, the V gene TRBV20-1; possibly TRBD1 for D (6 bases). Germline V CDR1 and CDR2: DFQATT, SNEGSKA (reference sequence). CDR3 size: 14 residues. The DNA read from the CDR3 is TGCAGTGCTAGAGGATCACAGGGTCCCGGCGGT. Its translation: CSARGSQGPGG. In full, the CDR3 reads CSARGSQGPGGYTF.

A remark on this clone: The missing CDR3 end, 3 residues past where the read stops, is filled in from the germline J gene. The chain employs TRBV7-6 and TRBJ1-4; 7 nucleotides align to TRBD1. Germline V gene lookup returns CDR1 SGHVS and CDR2 FNYEAQ. The J segment lost 7 bases and the V segment lost 5 bases, leaving 10 bases of the junction unmatched. This CDR3 spans 15 amino acids. CDR3 DNA (partial): TGTGCCAGCAGCACGACAGGGCTTTATGGTGAAAAA. It translates to CASSTTGLYGEK. The whole CDR3 region reads CASSTTGLYGEKLFF. The entire variable domain, with the rest obtained from reference TRBV7-6 and TRBJ1-4, is as follows: GAGVSQSPRYKVTKRGQDVALRCDPISGHVSLYWYRQALGQGPEFLTYFNYEAQQDKSGLPNDRFSAERPEGSISTLTIQRTEQRDSAMYRCASSTTGLYGEKLFFGSGTQLSVL.

In regard to this clone: Read coverage stops 3 residues before the CDR3 terminus; the germline J gene supplies the remainder. The chain joins TRBV2 to TRBJ2-5; TRBD2 aligns across 11 bases. The CDR3 totals 15 residues. The V gene end was trimmed by 6 bases and the J gene end by 2 bases; junction bases not matched to a gene: 5. CDR1 and CDR2 from the germline V gene are SNHLY and FYNNEI. CDR3 sequence reads: CASRPTSGVQETQYF. CDR3 DNA, as far as it was read: TGTGCCAGCAGACCGACTAGCGGGGTGCAAGAGACC.

About this clone itself: The read comes to an end 3 residues before the CDR3 does, leaving the germline J gene to fill in the end. The chain links TRBV5-4 to TRBJ2-5, with D tentatively TRBD2 (5 bases). CDR1 SGHNT and CDR2 YYREEE come from the germline V gene (reference sequence). Trimming took off 4 bases at V and 3 bases at J, with 10 bases between the two ends. The CDR3 consists of 13 residues. The DNA read from the CDR3 is TGTGCCAGCAGCCGGACTGGGAAAGAGACC. This encodes CASSRTGKET. In full, the CDR3 reads CASSRTGKETQYF.